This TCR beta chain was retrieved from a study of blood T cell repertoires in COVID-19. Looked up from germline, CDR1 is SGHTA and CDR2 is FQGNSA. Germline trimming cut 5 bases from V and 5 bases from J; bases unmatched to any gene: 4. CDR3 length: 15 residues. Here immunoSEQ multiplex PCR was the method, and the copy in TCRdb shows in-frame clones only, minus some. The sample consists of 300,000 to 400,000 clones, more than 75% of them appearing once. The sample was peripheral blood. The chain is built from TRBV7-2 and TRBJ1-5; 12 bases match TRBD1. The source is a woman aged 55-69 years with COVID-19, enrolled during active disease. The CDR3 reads CASSPGQGAYQPQHF. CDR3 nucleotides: TGTGCCAGCAGCCCGGGACAGGGGGCATATCAGCCCCAGCATTTT.